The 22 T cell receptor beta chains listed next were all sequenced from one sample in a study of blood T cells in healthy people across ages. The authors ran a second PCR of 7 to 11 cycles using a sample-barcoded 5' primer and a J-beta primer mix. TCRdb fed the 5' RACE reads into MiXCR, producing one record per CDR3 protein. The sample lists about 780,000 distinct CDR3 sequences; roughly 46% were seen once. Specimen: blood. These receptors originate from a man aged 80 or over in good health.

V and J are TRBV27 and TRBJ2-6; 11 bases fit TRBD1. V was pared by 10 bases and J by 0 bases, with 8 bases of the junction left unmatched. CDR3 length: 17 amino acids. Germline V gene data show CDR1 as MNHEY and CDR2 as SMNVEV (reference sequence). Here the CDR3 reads CATGTGGSFSGANVLTF. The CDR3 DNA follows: TGTGCCACCGGGACAGGGGGTTCTTTCTCTGGGGCCAACGTCCTGACTTTC.

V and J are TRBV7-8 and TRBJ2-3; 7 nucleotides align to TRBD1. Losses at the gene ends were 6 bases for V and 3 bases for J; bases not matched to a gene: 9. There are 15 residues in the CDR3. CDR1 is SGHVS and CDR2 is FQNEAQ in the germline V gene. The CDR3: CASRVRTGGTDTQYF. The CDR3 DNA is TGTGCCAGCAGGGTCAGGACAGGAGGAACAGATACGCAGTATTTT.

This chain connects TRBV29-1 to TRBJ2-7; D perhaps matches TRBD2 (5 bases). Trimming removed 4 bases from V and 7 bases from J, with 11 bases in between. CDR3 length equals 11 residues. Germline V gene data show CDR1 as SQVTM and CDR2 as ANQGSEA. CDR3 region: CSVAVGDEQYF. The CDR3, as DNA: TGCAGCGTTGCCGTCGGGGATGAGCAGTACTTC.

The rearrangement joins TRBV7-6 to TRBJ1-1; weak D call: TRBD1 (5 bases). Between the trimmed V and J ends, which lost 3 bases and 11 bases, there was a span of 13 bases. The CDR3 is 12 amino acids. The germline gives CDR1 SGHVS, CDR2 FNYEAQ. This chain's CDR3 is CASSLGGGQAFF. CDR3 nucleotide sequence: TGTGCCAGCAGCTTGGGGGGTGGTCAGGCTTTCTTT.

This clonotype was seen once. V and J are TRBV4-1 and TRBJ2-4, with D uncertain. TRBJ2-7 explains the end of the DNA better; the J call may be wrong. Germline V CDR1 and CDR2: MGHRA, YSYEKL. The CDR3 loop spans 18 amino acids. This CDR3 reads CASSQAYGWATAEYEQYF. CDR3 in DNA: TGCGCCAGCAGCCAAGCTTACGGGTGGGCGACGGCGGAATACGAGCAGTACTTC.

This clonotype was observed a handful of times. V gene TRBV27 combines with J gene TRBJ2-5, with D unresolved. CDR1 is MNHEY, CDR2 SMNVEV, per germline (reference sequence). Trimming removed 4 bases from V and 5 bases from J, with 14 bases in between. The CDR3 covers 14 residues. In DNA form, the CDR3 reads TGTGCCAGCAGTTCGCATGGAGTTCGCGAGACCCAGTACTTC. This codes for CASSSHGVRETQYF.

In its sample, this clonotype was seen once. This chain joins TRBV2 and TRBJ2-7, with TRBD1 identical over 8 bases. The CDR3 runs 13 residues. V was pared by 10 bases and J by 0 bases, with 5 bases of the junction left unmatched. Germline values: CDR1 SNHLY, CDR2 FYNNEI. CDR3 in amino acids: CAIRTGLSYEQYF. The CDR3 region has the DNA TGTGCCATCCGGACAGGGCTCTCCTACGAGCAGTACTTC. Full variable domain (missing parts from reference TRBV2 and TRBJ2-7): EPEVTQTPSHQVTQMGQEVILRCVPISNHLYFYWYRQILGQKVEFLVSFYNNEISEKSEIFDDQFSVERPDGSNFTLKIRSTKLEDSAMYFCAIRTGLSYEQYFGPGTRLTVT.

CDR3 amino acids: CASTLDRVMNTEAFF. Here the CDR3 DNA reads TGTGCCAGCACCCTTGACAGGGTCATGAACACTGAAGCTTTCTTT. The chain has TRBV12-3 or TRBV12-4 and TRBJ1-1; 7 nucleotides match TRBD1. With 7 bases clipped from V and 0 bases from J, the junction kept 8 bases outside the gene matches. CDR3 size: 15 residues.

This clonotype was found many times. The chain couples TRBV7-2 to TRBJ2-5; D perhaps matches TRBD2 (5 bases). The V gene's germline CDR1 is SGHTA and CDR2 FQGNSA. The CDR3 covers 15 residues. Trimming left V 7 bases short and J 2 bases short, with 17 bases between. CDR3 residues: CASNPKPGKQETQYF. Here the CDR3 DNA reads TGTGCCAGCAACCCCAAGCCCGGGAAACAAGAGACCCAGTACTTC.

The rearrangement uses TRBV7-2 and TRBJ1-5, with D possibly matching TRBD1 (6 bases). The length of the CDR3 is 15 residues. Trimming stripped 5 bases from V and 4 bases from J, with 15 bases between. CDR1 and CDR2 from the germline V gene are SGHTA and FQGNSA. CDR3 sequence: CASSPNLGGNQPQHF. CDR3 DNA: TGTGCCAGCAGCCCCAATTTAGGGGGGAATCAGCCCCAGCATTTT.

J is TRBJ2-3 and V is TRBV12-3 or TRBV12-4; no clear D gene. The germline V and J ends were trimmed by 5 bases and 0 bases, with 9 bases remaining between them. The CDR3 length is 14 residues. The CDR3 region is CASSVVGSTDTQYF. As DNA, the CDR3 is TGTGCCAGCAGTGTTGTGGGAAGCACAGATACGCAGTATTTT.

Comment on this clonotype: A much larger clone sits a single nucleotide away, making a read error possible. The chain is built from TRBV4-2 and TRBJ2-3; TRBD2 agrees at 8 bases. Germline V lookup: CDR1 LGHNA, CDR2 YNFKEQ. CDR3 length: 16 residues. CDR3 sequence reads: CAGSQDPAGAIDTQYF. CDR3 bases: TGTGCCGGCAGCCAAGATCCAGCGGGAGCGATAGATACGCAGTATTTT.

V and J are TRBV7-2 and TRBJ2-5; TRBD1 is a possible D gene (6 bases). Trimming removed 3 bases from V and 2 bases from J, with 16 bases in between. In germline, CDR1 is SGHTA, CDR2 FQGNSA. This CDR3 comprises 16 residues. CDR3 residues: CASSLHGTGKQETQYF. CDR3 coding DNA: TGTGCCAGCAGCTTGCATGGAACAGGGAAACAAGAGACCCAGTACTTC.

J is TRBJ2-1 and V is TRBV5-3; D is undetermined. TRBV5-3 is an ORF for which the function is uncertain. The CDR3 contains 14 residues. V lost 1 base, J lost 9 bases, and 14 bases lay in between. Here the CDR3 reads CARSLRLSPPEQFF. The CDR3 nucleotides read TGTGCCAGAAGCTTGAGACTTAGCCCCCCTGAGCAGTTCTTC.

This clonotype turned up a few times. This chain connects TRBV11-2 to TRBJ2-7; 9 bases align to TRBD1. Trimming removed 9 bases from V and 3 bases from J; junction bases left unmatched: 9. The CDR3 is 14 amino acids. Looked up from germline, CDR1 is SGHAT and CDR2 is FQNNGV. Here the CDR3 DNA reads TGTGCCAGTAGCCCGGGACAGGGAGGCTACGAGCAGTACTTC. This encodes CASSPGQGGYEQYF. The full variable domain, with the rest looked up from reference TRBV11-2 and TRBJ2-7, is EAGVAQSPRYKIIEKRQSVAFWCNPISGHATLYWYQQILGQGPKLLIQFQNNGVVDDSQLPKDRFSAERLKGVDSTLKIQPAKLEDSAVYLCASSPGQGGYEQYFGPGTRLTVT.

CDR3 in amino acids: CASSSGVGRFFYEQYF. In nucleotides, the CDR3 is TGTGCCAGCAGTTCAGGGGTGGGACGTTTTTTCTACGAGCAGTACTTC. The chain joins TRBV28 to TRBJ2-7, with TRBD1 as a possible D gene (6 bases). The CDR3 runs to 16 residues. Deletions cut 4 bases from V and 3 bases from J, with 19 bases between. Germline V CDR1 and CDR2: MDHEN, SYDVKM. The entire variable domain, with the rest obtained from reference TRBV28 and TRBJ2-7, is as follows: DVKVTQSSRYLVKRTGEKVFLECVQDMDHENMFWYRQDPGLGLRLIYFSYDVKMKEKGDIPEGYSVSREKKERFSLILESASTNQTSMYLCASSSGVGRFFYEQYFGPGTRLTVT.

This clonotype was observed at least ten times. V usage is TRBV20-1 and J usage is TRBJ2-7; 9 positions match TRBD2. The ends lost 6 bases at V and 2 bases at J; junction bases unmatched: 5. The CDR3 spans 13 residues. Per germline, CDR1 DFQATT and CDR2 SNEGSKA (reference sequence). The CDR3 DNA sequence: TGCAGTGCCCGAGGGACTAGCACCTACGAGCAGTACTTC. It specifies CSARGTSTYEQYF.

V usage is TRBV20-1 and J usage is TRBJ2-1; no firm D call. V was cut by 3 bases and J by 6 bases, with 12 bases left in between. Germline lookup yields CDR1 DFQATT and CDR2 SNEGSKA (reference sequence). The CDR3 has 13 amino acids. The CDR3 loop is CSASGVVPNEQFF. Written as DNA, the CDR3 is TGCAGTGCTAGCGGTGTAGTTCCCAATGAGCAGTTCTTC.

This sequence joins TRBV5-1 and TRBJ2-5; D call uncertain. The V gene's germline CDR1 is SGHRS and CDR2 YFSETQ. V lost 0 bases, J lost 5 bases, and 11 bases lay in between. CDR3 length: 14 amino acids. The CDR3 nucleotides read TGCGCCAGCAGCTTGGACAGTACTCGGGAGACCCAGTACTTC. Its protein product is CASSLDSTRETQYF.

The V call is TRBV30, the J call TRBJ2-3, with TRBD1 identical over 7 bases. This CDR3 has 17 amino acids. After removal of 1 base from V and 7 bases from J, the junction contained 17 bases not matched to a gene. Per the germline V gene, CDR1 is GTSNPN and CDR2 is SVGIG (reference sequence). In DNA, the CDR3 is TGTGCCTGGAGTGCCCCCCTGGTCAAGGGGGCACGTTATACGCAGTATTTT. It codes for CAWSAPLVKGARYTQYF. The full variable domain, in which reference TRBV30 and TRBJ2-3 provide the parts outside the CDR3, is SQTIHQWPATLVQPVGSPLSLECTVEGTSNPNLYWYRQAAGRGLQLLFYSVGIGQISSEVPQNLSASRPQDRQFILSSKKLLLSDSGFYLCAWSAPLVKGARYTQYFGPGTRLTVL.

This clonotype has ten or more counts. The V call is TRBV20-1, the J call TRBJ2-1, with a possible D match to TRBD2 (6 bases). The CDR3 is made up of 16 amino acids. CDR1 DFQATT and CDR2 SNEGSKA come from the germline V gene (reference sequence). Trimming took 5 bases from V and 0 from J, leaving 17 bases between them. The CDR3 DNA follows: TGCAGTGCTGCCGTTAGCGGTCCCAGCTCCTACAATGAGCAGTTCTTC. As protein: CSAAVSGPSSYNEQFF.

CDR3 loop: CASTAGRGSPLHF. CDR3 coding DNA: TGTGCCAGCACCGCGGGGCGCGGATCACCCCTCCACTTT. The rearrangement joins TRBV7-6 to TRBJ1-6; perhaps TRBD1 as D (5 bases). The CDR3 contains 13 residues. Trimming took 7 bases from V and 10 from J, leaving 14 bases between them. Per germline, CDR1 SGHVS and CDR2 FNYEAQ.